Sequencing of this TCR beta chain was carried out in a study of T cell responses to AZD1222 COVID-19 vaccine. Assay: immunoSEQ multiplex PCR; the TCRdb copy retains only in-frame clones and omits some. The sample holds under 85,000 clones, about 88% seen once. Germline-derived CDR1 and CDR2 are MNHNS and SASEGT. The CDR3 covers 17 residues. Trimming at V came to 4 bases and at J to 8 bases, leaving 16 bases not matched to a gene. The rearrangement uses TRBV6-1 and TRBJ2-1; 8 bases line up with TRBD2. Material: peripheral blood, obtained on day 0 of AZD1222 vaccination. This TCR was recovered from an adult in good health. The CDR3 DNA follows: TGTGCCAGCAGTGGTCCCGGGGGGGGCACGGACATCCATGAGCAGTTCTTC. Translated: CASSGPGGGTDIHEQFF.